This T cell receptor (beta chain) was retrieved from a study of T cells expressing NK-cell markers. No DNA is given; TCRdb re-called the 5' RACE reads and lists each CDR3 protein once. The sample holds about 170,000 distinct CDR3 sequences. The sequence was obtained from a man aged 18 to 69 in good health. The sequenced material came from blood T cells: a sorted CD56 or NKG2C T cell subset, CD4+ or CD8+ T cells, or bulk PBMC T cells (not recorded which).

CDR3: CASSLVSAGVSETQYF. The chain employs TRBV11-1 and TRBJ2-5; no DNA is available, so the TRBD1 call from TCRdb remains unchecked. Germline CDR1 is SGHAT and CDR2 is FQDESV (reference sequence). The CDR3 covers 16 residues.